The source of this T cell receptor beta chain is a study of response to subunit inactivated influenza vaccine. TCRdb ran MiXCR on the RT-PCR reads and lists one entry per CDR3 protein. The sample has some 150,000 distinct CDR3 sequences, approximately 12% seen once. These data were also reused for a study on T cells expressing NK-cell markers. As that report states: The TCR beta cDNA came from 5'RACE template switching with UMIs.

The clonotype originates from a man aged 45 to 65 who received an inactivated influenza vaccine. The sample consisted of CD8+ T cells sorted from PBMCs, taken 11 to 12 days after vaccination.

CDR3 sequence (DNA): TGTGCCAGCACTCAGGAATTTGGACAGCGCAAAAACATTCAGTACTTC. It translates to CASTQEFGQRKNIQYF. The chain joins TRBV28 to TRBJ2-4, with D maybe TRBD1 (6 bases). CDR1 is MDHEN and CDR2 is SYDVKM in the germline V gene. CDR3 length: 16 residues. The V and J ends lost 7 bases and 3 bases respectively, with 19 bases between them. The full variable domain, its missing parts supplied by reference TRBV28 and TRBJ2-4, is DVKVTQSSRYLVKRTGEKVFLECVQDMDHENMFWYRQDPGLGLRLIYFSYDVKMKEKGDIPEGYSVSREKKERFSLILESASTNQTSMYLCASTQEFGQRKNIQYFGAGTRLSVL.